This T cell receptor (beta chain) appears in the sequencing data of a study of Ad26.COV2.S vaccination and SARS-CoV-2 variants. Study-wide results and limits: Reportedly, after vaccination the spike-specific CD8+ and CD4+ T cell responses displayed substantial breadth.

About this clone: The antigen is not known.

The assay was immunoSEQ multiplex PCR, and TCRdb's table has in-frame clones only and misses some. The data show over 110,000 clones, around 86% seen once. Germline V gene data show CDR1 as PRHDT and CDR2 as FYEKMQ (reference sequence). Deletions cut 5 bases from V and 1 base from J, with 11 bases between. This CDR3 comprises 14 residues. V gene TRBV13 combines with J gene TRBJ2-5; D not certain. Sample: peripheral blood, taken after recovery from COVID-19. The TCR comes from a human donor who had recovered from COVID-19. The CDR3 region is CASSPEHSQETQYF. For the CDR3, the DNA is TGTGCCAGCAGCCCGGAGCACAGCCAAGAGACCCAGTACTTC.